Below, 29 T cell receptor beta chains from the same sample are listed, as sequenced in a study of brain T cells in children with intractable seizures. Repertoires were generated with immunoSEQ multiplex PCR, while TCRdb's copy carries only in-frame clones and drops some. The table has some 76,000 clones, about 92% seen once. Sequenced here: peripheral blood, sampled at surgery. Source of these receptors: a boy under two years old with tuberous sclerosis and intractable seizures.

The chain joins TRBV29-1 to TRBJ1-1, with 7 bases aligning to TRBD1. V trimming: 5 bases; J trimming: 3 bases; junction bases outside the gene matches: 6. Looked up from germline, CDR1 is SQVTM and CDR2 is ANQGSEA. There are 13 residues in the CDR3. The CDR3 DNA sequence: TGCAGCGTTATGGGGACAGCCCACACTGAAGCTTTCTTT. Translating it yields CSVMGTAHTEAFF.

V is TRBV15 and J is TRBJ2-1; D assignment may be TRBD1 or TRBD2 (5 bases each). Per the germline V gene, CDR1 is LNHNV and CDR2 is YYDKDF (reference sequence). Trimming pared 0 bases from V and 7 bases from J, leaving 10 bases between. CDR3 length: 14 residues. The CDR3 coding sequence is TGTGCCACCAGCAGAGACCTTTGGGGGAATGAGCAGTTCTTC. Translating it yields CATSRDLWGNEQFF.

The V gene is TRBV7-8, the J gene TRBJ1-1; maybe TRBD1 (5 bases). From germline, CDR1 is SGHVS and CDR2 FQNEAQ. V was shortened by 1 base and J by 4 bases, with 13 bases between the two germline ends. The CDR3 sequence is 15 residues long. For the CDR3, the DNA is TGTGCCAGCAGCTTAGGCGGGGGTCTGGGCACTGAAGCTTTCTTT. Its translation: CASSLGGGLGTEAFF.

This clone was found once. This sequence joins TRBV5-4 and TRBJ2-1; the match to TRBD2 covers 15 bases. The CDR3 spans 18 residues. After removal of 3 bases from V and 3 bases from J, the junction contained 7 bases not matched to a gene. The germline V gene has CDR1 SGHNT and CDR2 YYREEE (reference sequence). CDR3 DNA sequence: TGTGCCAGCAGCTCGGGACTAGCGGGAGGCTCGGTCTACAATGAGCAGTTCTTC. Translated: CASSSGLAGGSVYNEQFF.

J is TRBJ2-5 and V is TRBV24-1; TRBD2 matches at 10 bases. CDR1 KGHDR and CDR2 SFDVKD come from the germline V gene. Trimming cost V 4 bases and J 4 bases; bases outside gene matches: 5. The CDR3 sequence is 15 residues long. CDR3 residues: CATSEPTSGTETQYF. CDR3 in DNA: TGTGCCACCAGTGAACCTACTAGCGGGACAGAGACCCAGTACTTC.

The chain has TRBV24-1 and TRBJ1-5; the D is unclear. Germline CDR1 is KGHDR and CDR2 is SFDVKD. The CDR3 has 13 amino acids. V was cut by 3 bases and J by 10 bases, with 12 bases left in between. CDR3 sequence: CATSDNGNGPQHF. CDR3 in DNA: TGTGCCACCAGTGATAATGGGAACGGCCCCCAGCATTTT.

This sequence joins TRBV4-2 and TRBJ2-3; 13 positions agree with TRBD2. The CDR3 has 19 residues. Germline CDR1 reads LGHNA; CDR2 reads YNFKEQ. V lost 3 bases, J lost 3 bases, and 12 bases stayed unmatched. The CDR3 spells CASSHGGGGLAGMTDTQYF. The CDR3, as DNA: TGTGCCAGCAGCCACGGAGGGGGGGGACTAGCGGGGATGACAGATACGCAGTATTTT.

This chain connects TRBV19 to TRBJ1-4; 7 bases are shared with TRBD1. Germline V gene sequence: CDR1 LNHDA, CDR2 SQIVND (reference sequence). The CDR3 spans 15 residues. Unmatched junction bases numbered 3, after V lost 5 bases and J lost 0 bases. CDR3 sequence: CASSRDRATNEKLFF. In nucleotides, the CDR3 is TGTGCCAGTAGTCGAGACAGGGCAACTAATGAAAAACTGTTTTTT.

The chain employs TRBV29-1 and TRBJ2-3; possible D gene TRBD2, 6 bases. V shed 4 bases and J shed 9 bases, with 11 bases lying between them. In germline, CDR1 is SQVTM, CDR2 ANQGSEA. The CDR3 spans 11 residues. The CDR3 DNA follows: TGCAGCGTTGGTCGGAGGGGAACGCAGTATTTT. Amino acids: CSVGRRGTQYF.

This chain links TRBV25-1 with TRBJ2-5, with a possible D match to TRBD2 (5 bases). V dropped 5 bases and J dropped 3 bases, with 19 bases sitting between them. The CDR3 runs to 16 residues. Germline V gene lookup returns CDR1 MGHDK and CDR2 SYGVNS. The CDR3 loop is CASSSGVLSGKETQYF. The CDR3 nucleotides are TGTGCCAGCAGTTCCGGGGTCCTGAGTGGTAAAGAGACCCAGTACTTC.

This chain connects TRBV6-5 to TRBJ2-7; D possibly corresponds to TRBD1 (7 bases). Germline values: CDR1 MNHEY, CDR2 SVGAGI. Trimming left V 6 bases short and J 2 bases short, with 17 bases between. The CDR3 spans 15 residues. Here the CDR3 reads CASSLKAGGTYEQYF. The DNA for the CDR3 is TGTGCCAGCAGCCTGAAGGCAGGGGGGACCTACGAGCAGTACTTC.

This clone was seen once. As DNA, the CDR3 is TGTGCCAGCAGCTTGAGGGAGGCCCCAGAGAATGAGCAGTTCTTC. This sequence encodes CASSLREAPENEQFF. The V call is TRBV7-3, the J call TRBJ2-1; TRBD2 is a possible D gene (6 bases). Germline V gives CDR1 SGHTA, CDR2 FQGTGA. The CDR3 spans 15 residues. With 3 bases removed from V and 7 bases from J, the gap between germline ends came to 16 bases.

V and J are TRBV7-9 and TRBJ2-7, with D possibly being TRBD1 (5 bases). Germline V gives CDR1 SEHNR, CDR2 FQNEAQ (reference sequence). This CDR3 spans 13 amino acids. V was trimmed by 7 bases and J by 3 bases, leaving 13 bases between them. This CDR3 is CASTQAGFYEQYF. The DNA of the CDR3 is TGTGCCAGCACACAGGCTGGGTTCTACGAGCAGTACTTC.

The rearrangement uses TRBV19 and TRBJ2-7; D not certain. The CDR3 is 14 amino acids. The germline CDR1 and CDR2 sequences are LNHDA and SQIVND (reference sequence). V lost 6 bases and J lost 5, with 17 bases in between. As DNA, the CDR3 is TGTGCCAGTAGCCTATTGGGAAGAAACCACGAGCAGTACTTC. Translated: CASSLLGRNHEQYF. The full variable domain, with the rest looked up from reference TRBV19 and TRBJ2-7, is DGGITQSPKYLFRKEGQNVTLSCEQNLNHDAMYWYRQDPGQGLRLIYYSQIVNDFQKGDIAEGYSVSREKKESFPLTVTSAQKNPTAFYLCASSLLGRNHEQYFGPGTRLTVT.

This clone was seen just once. The genes are TRBV7-5 and TRBJ2-7. TRBV7-5 is a recognized pseudogene. The CDR3 loop spans 13 amino acids. For the CDR3, the DNA is TGTGCCAGAAGTAGGGCACCTTATTACGAGCAGTACTTC. This gives the protein CARSRAPYYEQYF.

This rearrangement joins TRBV27 to TRBJ1-1; possible D gene TRBD1, 6 bases. The germline gives CDR1 MNHEY, CDR2 SMNVEV (reference sequence). The ends were cut back, 3 bases at V and 1 base at J, with 15 bases in the middle. CDR3 length equals 16 residues. CDR3 bases: TGTGCCAGCAGTTTGATTCCCGGCAGGGGGAACACTGAAGCTTTCTTT. Translated: CASSLIPGRGNTEAFF.

The V call is TRBV19, the J call TRBJ1-2; D perhaps matches TRBD1 (5 bases). V was shortened by 5 bases and J by 2 bases, with 15 bases between the two germline ends. This CDR3 spans 15 amino acids. Germline CDR1 is LNHDA and CDR2 is SQIVND (reference sequence). The CDR3 sequence: CASSADGAGNYGYTF. The CDR3 bases are TGTGCCAGTAGTGCCGACGGTGCAGGGAACTATGGCTACACCTTC.

The chain recombines TRBV7-2 with TRBJ2-5, with 10 bases that match TRBD2. CDR3 length: 15 residues. The junction had 1 base not matched to a gene; V was cut back by 1 base and J by 2 bases. Looked up from germline, CDR1 is SGHTA and CDR2 is FQGNSA. CDR3 residues: CASSLEAGGQETQYF. CDR3 bases: TGTGCCAGCAGCTTAGAAGCGGGGGGGCAAGAGACCCAGTACTTC.

The chain employs TRBV10-3 and TRBJ2-7, with 14 bases matching TRBD2. This CDR3 contains 13 residues. Germline CDR1 and CDR2: ENHRY and SYGVKD. The V gene end was trimmed by 7 bases and the J gene end by 5 bases; junction bases not matched to a gene: 1. The CDR3 DNA follows: TGTGCCATCAAGGGACTAGCGGGGGACGAGCAGTACTTC. It is translated as CAIKGLAGDEQYF.

V usage is TRBV5-1 and J usage is TRBJ1-1, with D maybe TRBD1 (6 bases). Germline loops: CDR1 SGHRS, CDR2 YFSETQ. The CDR3 is 13 residues long. The ends were cut back, 0 bases at V and 3 bases at J, with 6 bases in the middle. The CDR3 reads CASSLDRDTEAFF. The CDR3 DNA reads as TGCGCCAGCAGCTTGGACAGGGACACTGAAGCTTTCTTT.

The chain carries TRBV5-1 and TRBJ1-4; D unresolved. Trimming removed 0 bases at V and 8 bases at J, with 8 bases between. Per the germline V gene, CDR1 is SGHRS and CDR2 is YFSETQ. The CDR3 runs to 13 residues. Here the CDR3 reads CASSLGADEKLFF. As DNA, the CDR3 is TGCGCCAGCAGCTTGGGAGCCGACGAAAAACTGTTTTTT.

The chain links TRBV14 to TRBJ2-7; tentatively, D is TRBD1 (6 bases). The CDR3 covers 14 residues. The V gene's germline CDR1 is SGHDN and CDR2 FVKESK. Trimming stripped 4 bases from V and 7 bases from J, with 17 bases between. CDR3 DNA: TGTGCCAGCAGCCTCACAGGGAGTATTGGGGAGCAGTACTTC. This gives the protein CASSLTGSIGEQYF.

CDR3 in amino acids: CASSQASMWQGQDEQYF. In DNA, the CDR3 is TGTGCCAGCAGCCAAGCGTCAATGTGGCAGGGTCAGGACGAGCAGTACTTC. The genes are TRBV3-1 (or the pseudogene TRBV3-2) and TRBJ2-7; maybe TRBD1 (5 bases). Germline loops: CDR1 LGHDT, CDR2 YNNKEL (reference sequence). CDR3 length equals 17 residues. Deletions cut 1 base from V and 5 bases from J, with 21 bases between.

This chain joins TRBV4-1 and TRBJ2-4; 12 bases are shared with TRBD2. This CDR3 region has 20 residues. The V and J ends lost 0 bases and 0 bases, in that order; junction bases with no gene match: 9. Germline lookup yields CDR1 MGHRA and CDR2 YSYEKL. The CDR3 sequence is CASSQDRGTSGFGAKNIQYF. For the CDR3, the DNA is TGCGCCAGCAGCCAAGATCGGGGGACTAGCGGGTTTGGAGCCAAAAACATTCAGTACTTC.

The gene calls are TRBV6-1 and TRBJ1-6; a weak D match, TRBD1 (5 bases). Germline V lookup: CDR1 MNHNS, CDR2 SASEGT. The CDR3 sequence is 15 residues long. V lost 1 base and J lost 9, with 13 bases in between. For the CDR3, the DNA is TGTGCCAGCAGTGAAGGGGGACTGGGTGGTTCACCCCTCCACTTT. It encodes CASSEGGLGGSPLHF.

The V and J genes are TRBV9 and TRBJ2-1, with 15 bases fitting TRBD2. The CDR3 extends over 18 amino acids. Germline lookup yields CDR1 SGDLS and CDR2 YYNGEE. V lost 4 bases, J lost 7 bases, and 12 bases stayed unmatched. The CDR3 bases are TGTGCCAGCAGCCAAAGGGGACTAGCGGGGGGCTCAGATAATGAGCAGTTCTTC. The encoded protein is CASSQRGLAGGSDNEQFF.

The rearrangement links TRBV4-1 to TRBJ1-2; D is perhaps TRBD1 (5 bases). The V gene lost 1 base and the J gene lost 2 bases, with 8 bases spanning the gap. Germline V gene sequence: CDR1 MGHRA, CDR2 YSYEKL. This CDR3 has 14 amino acids. DNA for the CDR3: TGCGCCAGCAGCCAAGTGTCAGGGAACTATGGCTACACCTTC. It is translated as CASSQVSGNYGYTF.

The J gene is TRBJ2-3, the V gene TRBV9; 9 bases align to TRBD2. The V and J ends lost 4 bases and 3 bases, in that order; junction bases with no gene match: 15. The length of the CDR3 is 18 residues. Germline CDR1 and CDR2: SGDLS and YYNGEE. The CDR3 loop is CASSPRGSGRTTTDTQYF. The CDR3 region has the DNA TGTGCCAGCAGCCCACGGGGTAGCGGGAGAACCACAACAGATACGCAGTATTTT.

This clone appeared once. This rearrangement joins TRBV7-9 to TRBJ1-4; D gene uncertain. Germline V gives CDR1 SEHNR, CDR2 FQNEAQ (reference sequence). CDR3 size: 13 residues. V shed 5 bases and J shed 6 bases, with 10 bases lying between them. CDR3 sequence reads: CASSPWTDEKLFF. The CDR3 nucleotides read TGTGCCAGCAGCCCTTGGACGGATGAAAAACTGTTTTTT.